This T cell receptor beta chain emerged from a study of T-cell reconstitution after alpha-beta-depleted transplantation in children (dated by TCRdb to the mid-2010s). Regarding the study in general: The study quantitatively tracked T-cell immune reconstitution after TCRalphabeta/CD19-depleted allogeneic hematopoietic cell transplantation in children using TCR repertoire profiling.

Points the paper makes about the study in general: Over subsequent months, a decline in hyperexpanded clone frequencies was noted, and after one year, T-cell counts and TCRbeta diversity were mostly ascribed to newly produced T cells. In some patients, high TCRbeta diversity at day 60 was attributed to recipient T cells and intrathymic progenitors that had survived conditioning. Apparently early alphabetaT-cell count recovery about two months after transplant reportedly relied on only several hundred rapidly expanded clones derived from non-depleted graft cells.

The sample's treatment or condition label is to be understood as: allogeneic hematopoietic cell transplantation with graft depleted of TCRalphabeta T cells and CD19 B cells. TCRalphabeta/CD19-depleted allogeneic hematopoietic cell grafts were given to the transplant recipients, all of whom were children. Unmatched junction bases come to 2, with V trimmed by 2 bases and J by 5 bases. CDR3 length: 14 amino acids, cysteine to phenylalanine. The CDR3 DNA has 42 bases and is translated from base 1. The germline V gene provides CDR1 ENHRY and CDR2 SYGVKD. Library creation used PCR. The sequencer was an Illumina HiSeq 2500. To normalize quantification of the TCRbeta repertoire, the TCR libraries were built with molecular barcoding that relied on unique molecular identifiers. TCRdb reanalyzed the raw reads on its own, using fastp at Q25 for trimming and MiXCR for clone calling, and kept in-frame beta chains. Each record represents a unique CDR3 protein, reported with the most common genes and DNA among its rows. This sample has around 240,000 distinct CDR3 sequences in its table, and 6.5% to 9% of those were observed once. In total, the top ten clones hold almost 6.5% of the sample.

This clonotype was detected many times. It has no known antigen specificity. No much larger clonotype is one base removed from it; base qualities were not supplied. This receptor was identified in a male patient younger than 18 who had a stem cell transplant for acute lymphoblastic leukemia, so the T cells may come from the graft donor. The chain joins TRBV10-3 to TRBJ1-5, with 8 bases matching TRBD1. The specimen comprised PBMCs, mostly from graft donor cells, sampled 180 days after TCRalphabeta/CD19-depleted stem cell transplant. The encoded CDR3 is CAISEGQGYQPQHF. The nucleotides read TGTGCCATCAGTGAGGGACAGGGTTATCAGCCCCAGCATTTT.